The rows below give T cell receptor beta chains drawn from one sample of a study of T-cell reconstitution after alpha-beta-depleted transplantation in children. TCRdb recomputed calls from the PCR reads with MiXCR, one row per CDR3 protein. In the table there are 500,000 to 650,000 distinct CDR3 sequences, 10% to 15% of which are singletons. The sequences come from PBMCs, mostly from graft donor cells, collected 360 days after TCRalphabeta/CD19-depleted stem cell transplant. The receptors derive from a male patient under 18 who had a stem cell transplant for acute myeloid leukemia, so the T cells may come from the graft donor. The CDR3 runs from the conserved cysteine through the conserved F or W. The D gene is left open where the match is weak. Clone size is shown for a subset of rows, as once, few, many or a class of expanded clone.

V	J	size	D	DNA	CDR3
TRBV12-3/TRBV12-4	TRBJ2-1	few	-	TGTGCCAGCAGTTTCGTAGTGGCTATTAATGAGCAGTTCTTC	CASSFVVAINEQFF
TRBV28	TRBJ2-7	-	-	TGTGCCAGCAGACCGACACCCTCCTACGAGCAGTACTTC	CASRPTPSYEQYF
TRBV20-1	TRBJ2-7	-	-	TGCAGTGCTATGCCGGGCAGGGAGGTCCCCGAGCAGTACTTC	CSAMPGREVPEQYF
TRBV12-3/TRBV12-4	TRBJ1-4	-	-	TGTGCCAGCAGTCTCCCCCCGATTTATGAAAAACTGTTTTTT	CASSLPPIYEKLFF
TRBV7-3	TRBJ2-1	few	TRBD2	TGTGCCAGCAGCTCGCCGACTAGCGGGACACCCCGCAGCTCCTACAATGAGCAGTTCTTC	CASSSPTSGTPRSSYNEQFF
TRBV7-6	TRBJ2-7	-	TRBD2	TGTGCCAGCAGCCCCGCGGGTCTAGCGGGACTCTCCTACGAGCAGTACTTC	CASSPAGLAGLSYEQYF
TRBV28	TRBJ1-5	few	-	TGTGCCAGCAGTTTATTTGCAGGTGATCAGCCCCAGCATTTT	CASSLFAGDQPQHF
TRBV9	TRBJ1-2	few	-	TGTGCCAGCAGCGTAGCTCCCCAGGGGCGCTCGGACTATGGCTACACCTTC	CASSVAPQGRSDYGYTF
TRBV28	TRBJ2-5	many	-	TGTGCCAGCAGTTTATTAGGGGCGCCGGGGGAGACCCAGTACTTC	CASSLLGAPGETQYF
TRBV23-1	TRBJ2-1	-	TRBD2	TGCGCCAGCAGTCAACCCCCCTCTAGCGGGAGCTACAATGAGCAGTTCTTC	CASSQPPSSGSYNEQFF
TRBV12-3/TRBV12-4	TRBJ2-2	many	TRBD2	TGTGCCAGCAGCCCTGGGACTAGCGGCACCGGGGAGCTGTTTTTT	CASSPGTSGTGELFF
TRBV6-5	TRBJ2-5	-	-	TGTGCCAGCAGTTACTCTCCAGCGCAAGAGACCCAGTACTTC	CASSYSPAQETQYF
TRBV28	TRBJ2-6	many	TRBD2	TGTGCCAGCGGCGGGGGATCTGGGGCCAACGTCCTGACTTTC	CASGGGSGANVLTF
TRBV19	TRBJ2-7	-	-	TGTGCCAGTAGTCACCGGGACGGTCCCTACGAGCAGTACTTC	CASSHRDGPYEQYF
TRBV4-3	TRBJ2-1	many	-	TGCGCCAGCAGCCAAGATTATGGGACTTGGAATGAGCAGTTCTTC	CASSQDYGTWNEQFF
TRBV27	TRBJ2-5	many	-	TGTGCCAGCGGGGGGCGGGACGGTGAGACCCAGTACTTC	CASGGRDGETQYF
TRBV25-1	TRBJ1-6	-	-	TGTGCCAGTCCGAGTAACAGGGTTAATTTACCCCTCCACTTT	CASPSNRVNLPLHF
TRBV10-3	TRBJ2-1	many	TRBD2	TGTGCCATCAGTGTGACAGTTAGCGGGAGCAATGAGCAGTTCTTC	CAISVTVSGSNEQFF
TRBV29-1	TRBJ2-7	many	-	TGCAGCGTTGAAGTCAGAGGGAGAGACTACGAGCAGTACTTC	CSVEVRGRDYEQYF
TRBV20-1	TRBJ2-2	-	TRBD1	TGCAGTGCTATAAAACAAACAGGGGGCGCGGTCGGGGAGCTGTTTTTT	CSAIKQTGGAVGELFF
TRBV5-1	TRBJ2-6	few	-	TGCGCCAGCAGCTTGTGGCGCAAGTCTAGCGCCATAAAGAGCTCTGGGGCCAACGTCCTGACTTTC	CASSLWRKSSAIKSSGANVLTF
TRBV20-1	TRBJ2-7	many	-	TGCAGTGCTTTACGCAGGGGCTACTACGAGCAGTACTTC	CSALRRGYYEQYF